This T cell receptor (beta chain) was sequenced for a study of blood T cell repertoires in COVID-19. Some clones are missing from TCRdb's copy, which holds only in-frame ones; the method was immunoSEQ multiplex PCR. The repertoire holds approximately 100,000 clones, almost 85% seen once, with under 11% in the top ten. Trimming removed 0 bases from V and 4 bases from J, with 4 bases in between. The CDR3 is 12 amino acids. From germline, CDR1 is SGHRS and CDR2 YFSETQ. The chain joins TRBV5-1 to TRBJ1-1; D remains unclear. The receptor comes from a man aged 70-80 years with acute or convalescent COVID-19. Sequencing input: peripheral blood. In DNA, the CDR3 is TGCGCCAGCAGCTTGGGGCCCACTGAAGCTTTCTTT. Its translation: CASSLGPTEAFF.